The clone carrying this T cell receptor beta chain was found many times. Its specificity is unknown. This entry comes from a study of Graves' ophthalmopathy and Graves' hyperthyroidism. Study-wide findings and caveats: The model flagged ophthalmopathy progression at roughly 71% sensitivity and roughly 72% specificity.

It was on clinical symptoms, serum thyroxine, TRAb, thyroid ultrasound and orbital computed tomography that diagnosis relied. PBMCs had their origin in fresh peripheral blood (approximately 9.9 ml). Researchers took RNA transcripts and amplified TCR beta CDR3 regions from them. RT-PCR in the first round used HTBI primers; a second-round multiplex PCR followed. TCRdb reanalysed the multiplex PCR reads using MiXCR and keeps one entry per CDR3 protein. Among 400,000 to 450,000 distinct CDR3 sequences listed, roughly 20% were seen once. Trimming took 10 bases from V and 1 from J; bases not matched to a gene: 6. This CDR3 comprises 13 residues. Germline values: CDR1 WSHSY, CDR2 SAAADI.

The origin of this receptor is a woman aged 18 to 35 with stable Graves' hyperthyroidism. Material for sequencing was peripheral blood. This chain joins TRBV10-2 and TRBJ2-7, with TRBD2 matching 8 bases. CDR3 in amino acids: CATAVAGSYEQYF. For the CDR3, the DNA is TGCGCCACCGCGGTAGCGGGATCCTACGAGCAGTACTTC.